This T cell receptor (beta chain) was profiled in a study of blood T cells in healthy people across ages. General study points: The lack of PBMC sorting stopped any conclusive naive versus antigen-experienced comparison. More naive CD4+ cells and higher diversity were found in long-lived than in aged donors.

Turning to this clonotype: The antigen is not known. Relative to the germline gene, one junction end is altered; a read error may explain this.

The authors ran a second PCR of about 6 to 11 cycles using a sample-barcoded 5' primer and a J-beta primer mix. CDR3-containing paired-end reads numbered at least 2.5 million in each sample. TCRdb reanalysed the 5' RACE reads using MiXCR and keeps one entry per CDR3 protein. The sample consists of about 1.7 million distinct CDR3 sequences, 28% of them appearing once. The origin of this receptor is a woman in her 30s in good health. The sequenced sample consisted of blood.

CDR3 protein: CASTPLAAISTDTQYF. The CDR3 region has the DNA TGTGCTAGCACCCCGCTAGCAGCGATAAGCACAGATACGCAGTATTTT. The chain uses TRBV27 and TRBJ2-3; tentative D call: TRBD2 (5 bases). Germline CDR1 MNHEY, CDR2 SMNVEV (reference sequence). The CDR3 has 16 amino acids.